The 18 T cell receptor beta chains below all came from one sample that was sequenced in a study of Tregs in tolerant kidney transplant recipients. Assay: immunoSEQ multiplex PCR; the TCRdb copy retains only in-frame clones and omits some. Found here are nearly 95,000 clones, approximately 93% of them singletons; the top ten hold 0.46%. The starting material was CD4+ T cells from blood, obtained before the transplant. The source of these receptors is a human donor who received a combined kidney and bone marrow transplant.

In its sample, this clone was seen once. The rearrangement links TRBV11-3 to TRBJ2-3; TRBD1 agrees at 7 bases. In germline, CDR1 is SGHNT, CDR2 YENEEA. The junction had 9 bases not matched to a gene; V was cut back by 2 bases and J by 1 base. This CDR3 has 17 amino acids. The CDR3 region is CASSLISTGYGTDTQYF. In DNA, the CDR3 is TGTGCCAGCAGCTTAATCTCGACAGGGTACGGCACAGATACGCAGTATTTT.

DNA for the CDR3: TGTGCCACCAAGGGACAGCGCACCCCGAGCACAGATACGCAGTATTTT. It encodes CATKGQRTPSTDTQYF. The rearrangement joins TRBV10-3 to TRBJ2-3; TRBD1 aligns across 7 bases. Germline CDR1 reads ENHRY; CDR2 reads SYGVKD. Losses at the gene ends were 10 bases for V and 0 bases for J; bases not matched to a gene: 13. The CDR3 loop spans 16 amino acids.

The CDR3 bases are TGTGCCAGCTCAAATGTGTTTGACACGAACTCTGGAAACACCATATATTTT. This gives the protein CASSNVFDTNSGNTIYF. This chain uses TRBV18 with TRBJ1-3; no definite D call. The CDR3 extends over 17 amino acids. Deletions cut 5 bases from V and 0 bases from J, with 17 bases between. Per the germline V gene, CDR1 is KGHSH and CDR2 is LQKENI.

Turning to this clone: At one end the junction does not follow the germline gene, possibly because of a read error. The chain combines TRBV4-2 with TRBJ1-2; the D is unclear. CDR3 length: 11 residues. From germline, CDR1 is LGHNA and CDR2 YNFKEQ. This CDR3 is CASSQEAGLAF. CDR3 DNA sequence: TGTGCCAGCAGCCAAGAAGCAGGTTTGGCCTTC.

The CDR3 bases are TGCGCCAGCAGCTTGGAGGGGAGGACTGAAGCTTTCTTT. This codes for CASSLEGRTEAFF. The chain links TRBV5-1 to TRBJ1-1, with D perhaps TRBD1 (5 bases). This CDR3 has 13 residues. CDR1 is SGHRS and CDR2 is YFSETQ in the germline V gene. V was trimmed by 0 bases and J by 5 bases, leaving 8 bases between them.

The chain uses TRBV18 and TRBJ1-3; 7 bases agree with TRBD1. The V and J ends lost 2 bases and 8 bases, in that order; junction bases with no gene match: 12. This CDR3 is 16 amino acids long. Germline V gives CDR1 KGHSH, CDR2 LQKENI. CDR3 loop: CASSPIIDRALDTIYF. The CDR3 nucleotides are TGTGCCAGCTCACCAATAATCGACAGGGCGCTGGACACCATATATTTT.

The chain links TRBV5-1 to TRBJ1-1, with TRBD1 as a possible D gene (5 bases). The CDR3 is 13 residues long. Germline V lookup: CDR1 SGHRS, CDR2 YFSETQ. V dropped 2 bases and J dropped 5 bases, with 10 bases sitting between them. The CDR3 reads CASSFAGRTEAFF. Written as DNA, the CDR3 is TGCGCCAGCAGCTTCGCAGGGCGTACTGAAGCTTTCTTT. The full variable domain, its missing parts supplied by reference TRBV5-1 and TRBJ1-1, is KAGVTQTPRYLIKTRGQQVTLSCSPISGHRSVSWYQQTPGQGLQFLFEYFSETQRNKGNFPGRFSGRQFSNSRSEMNVSTLELGDSALYLCASSFAGRTEAFFGQGTRLTVV.

The chain links TRBV12-5 to TRBJ2-3, with 7 bases fitting TRBD1. The CDR3 has 15 amino acids. Germline lookup yields CDR1 LGHNT and CDR2 FRNRAP. The V segment lost 4 bases and the J segment 3 bases; nucleotides outside the gene matches: 7. The CDR3 nucleotides are TGTGCTAGTGGTTCCGGACAGGTAGAAACAGATACGCAGTATTTT. The encoded protein is CASGSGQVETDTQYF.

Only a few counts were recorded for this clone. The rearrangement uses TRBV16 and TRBJ2-7; D possibly corresponds to TRBD1 (5 bases). The germline gives CDR1 KGHSY, CDR2 FQNENV. V shed 3 bases and J shed 2 bases, with 11 bases lying between them. The CDR3 is 14 residues long. In nucleotides, the CDR3 is TGTGCCAGCAGCCACTGGACATCTCCCTACGAGCAGTACTTC. Protein product: CASSHWTSPYEQYF.

The rearrangement links TRBV4-1 to TRBJ2-7; perhaps TRBD2 as D (6 bases). This CDR3 contains 13 residues. V lost 2 bases and J 4 bases, leaving 9 bases between the germline ends. CDR1 and CDR2 from the germline V gene are MGHRA and YSYEKL. This CDR3 is CASSQPGRYEQYF. DNA for the CDR3: TGCGCCAGCAGCCAACCGGGGAGGTACGAGCAGTACTTC.

The chain joins TRBV18 to TRBJ1-6; no clear D. Germline loops: CDR1 KGHSH, CDR2 LQKENI. The V and J ends lost 2 bases and 4 bases respectively, with 6 bases between them. This CDR3 is built from 14 residues. The chain's CDR3 is CASSPGSYNSPLHF. In nucleotides, the CDR3 is TGTGCCAGCTCACCAGGCAGTTATAATTCACCCCTCCACTTT.

In regard to this clone: Other DNA sequences in the sample encode the same CDR3. This rearrangement joins TRBV11-3 to TRBJ1-2; D is uncertain. The CDR3 is made up of 16 amino acids. Trimming took off 1 base at V and 8 bases at J, with 20 bases between the two ends. The germline CDR1 and CDR2 sequences are SGHNT and YENEEA. In DNA, the CDR3 is TGTGCCAGCAGCTTAGCCCAATTGTGCAGGCCCTACGGCTACACCTTC. Translating gives CASSLAQLCRPYGYTF.

This chain links TRBV30 with TRBJ1-1, with 7 nucleotides matching TRBD1. The germline V gene has CDR1 GTSNPN and CDR2 SVGIG (reference sequence). This CDR3 is 14 amino acids long. V shed 3 bases and J 1 base; nucleotides not matched to a gene: 5. The CDR3 nucleotides are TGTGCCTGGAGCCAGGGACAGTCGAACACTGAAGCTTTCTTT. This codes for CAWSQGQSNTEAFF.

The chain employs TRBV19 and TRBJ2-7; D possibly corresponds to TRBD1 (6 bases). Germline V gene lookup returns CDR1 LNHDA and CDR2 SQIVND (reference sequence). V was cut by 3 bases and J by 1 base, with 13 bases left in between. There are 15 residues in the CDR3. DNA for the CDR3: TGTGCCAGTAGTATTTTCACAGGGTCTTCCTACGAGCAGTACTTC. Encoded protein: CASSIFTGSSYEQYF.

V usage is TRBV20-1 and J usage is TRBJ1-4; perhaps TRBD1 as D (5 bases). V was trimmed by 6 bases and J by 12 bases, leaving 14 bases between them. Germline V CDR1 and CDR2: DFQATT, SNEGSKA (reference sequence). The length of the CDR3 is 11 residues. In DNA, the CDR3 is TGCAGTGCGGGACCCGGGAGAGAACTGTTTTTT. Its translation: CSAGPGRELFF.

This clone was recorded a few times. CDR3 nucleotide sequence: TGTGCCAGCAGCCCACAGGGAAGGGGAGAGACCCAGTACTTC. Its translation is CASSPQGRGETQYF. The rearrangement uses TRBV6-1 and TRBJ2-5, with a possible D match to TRBD1 (6 bases). The CDR3 sequence is 14 residues long. Germline lookup yields CDR1 MNHNS and CDR2 SASEGT. Trimming left V 6 bases short and J 4 bases short, with 15 bases between.

This chain joins TRBV7-9 and TRBJ2-3; 9 nucleotides agree with TRBD2. The germline V gene encodes CDR1 SEHNR and CDR2 FQNEAQ (reference sequence). This CDR3 region has 12 residues. The junction had 3 bases not matched to a gene; V was cut back by 2 bases and J by 12 bases. CDR3 loop: CASSLSGTSQYF. The CDR3 DNA reads as TGTGCCAGCAGCTTATCTGGGACTAGCCAGTATTTT.

This sequence joins TRBV4-3 and TRBJ1-2; 10 bases agree with TRBD1. The CDR3 is made up of 17 amino acids. The germline V gene has CDR1 LGHNA and CDR2 YSLEER. Unmatched junction bases numbered 13, after V lost 1 base and J lost 8 bases. The CDR3 coding sequence is TGCGCCAGCAGCCAAGTAGTGGGGACAGGGGATTTTGGCGGCTACACCTTC. Its protein is CASSQVVGTGDFGGYTF.